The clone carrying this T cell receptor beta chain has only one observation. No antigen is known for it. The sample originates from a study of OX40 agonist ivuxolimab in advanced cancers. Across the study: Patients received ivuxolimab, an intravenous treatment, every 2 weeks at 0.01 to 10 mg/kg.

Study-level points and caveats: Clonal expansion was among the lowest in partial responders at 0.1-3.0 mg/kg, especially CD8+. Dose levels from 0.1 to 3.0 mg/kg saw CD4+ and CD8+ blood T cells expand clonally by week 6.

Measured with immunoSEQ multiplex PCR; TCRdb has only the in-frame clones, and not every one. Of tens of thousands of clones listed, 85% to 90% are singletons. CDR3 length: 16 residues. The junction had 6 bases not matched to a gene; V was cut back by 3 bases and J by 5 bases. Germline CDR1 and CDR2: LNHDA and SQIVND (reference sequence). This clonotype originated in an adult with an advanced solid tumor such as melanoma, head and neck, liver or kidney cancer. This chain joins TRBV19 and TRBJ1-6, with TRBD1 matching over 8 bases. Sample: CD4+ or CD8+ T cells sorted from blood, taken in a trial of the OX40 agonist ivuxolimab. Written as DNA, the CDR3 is TGTGCCAGTAGTATTAGGGGACAGGCAAATAATTCACCCCTCCACTTT. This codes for CASSIRGQANNSPLHF.